This T cell receptor beta chain was recorded in a study of T-cell reconstitution after alpha-beta-depleted transplantation in children. General study points: Some patients' high day-60 TCRbeta diversity was attributed to recipient cells surviving conditioning. Newly made T cells mostly supplied T-cell counts and diversity one year after transplant. In patients about two months after transplant, alpha-beta T cells reportedly arose from several hundred expanded graft clones.

A library of TCRbeta sequences, prepared with unique molecular identifiers, was generated. One entry per CDR3 protein, called by TCRdb with MiXCR from the PCR reads. The profile covers around 300,000 distinct CDR3 sequences, with roughly 12% appearing a single time and about 20% taken by the ten largest. This clonotype was seen many times. What it recognizes is unknown. The CDR3 runs to 16 residues. With 7 bases clipped from V and 6 bases from J, the junction kept 11 bases outside the gene matches. The V call is TRBV12-3 or TRBV12-4, the J call TRBJ2-2, with 10 bases that match TRBD2. This TCR came from a male patient between 2 and 15 years old who had a stem cell transplant for chronic granulomatous disease, so the T cells may come from the graft donor. Sequenced here: peripheral blood, sampled 180 days after TCRalphabeta/CD19-depleted stem cell transplant. The DNA of the CDR3 is TGTGCCAGCACGCCTCTAGCGGGGGTTCCCTCCGGGGAGCTGTTTTTT. It is translated as CASTPLAGVPSGELFF.